These 13 T cell receptor beta chains originate from one sample sequenced in a study of blood T cell repertoires in COVID-19. Clones were read by immunoSEQ multiplex PCR, and TCRdb kept only the in-frame ones, dropping some. The profile shows about 24,000 clones, around 72% of them singletons. Sequencing was carried out using peripheral blood. Every receptor here comes from a woman of 80 years or more with acute or convalescent COVID-19.

V and J are TRBV21-1 and TRBJ2-7; the listed D gene, TRBD2, was not tested against the DNA. TRBV21-1 is reported as a pseudogene. This CDR3 spans 13 amino acids. As DNA, the CDR3 is TGTGCCAGCAGCAAAGCCGGGTACTACGAGCAGTACTTC. Encoded protein: CASSKAGYYEQYF.

CDR3 protein: CASNPRGITGELFF. The CDR3 coding sequence is TGTGCCAGTAATCCCCGAGGGATCACCGGGGAGCTGTTTTTT. The V gene is TRBV19, the J gene TRBJ2-2, with D possibly TRBD2 on 5 matching bases. The CDR3 is 14 amino acids. V was cut by 7 bases and J by 4 bases, with 13 bases left in between. CDR1 and CDR2 from the germline V gene are LNHDA and SQIVND (reference sequence).

The chain couples TRBV5-6 to TRBJ2-1; 7 nucleotides align to TRBD1. This CDR3 contains 16 residues. Trimming removed 0 bases from V and 0 bases from J; junction bases left unmatched: 3. CDR1 is SGHDT, CDR2 YYEEEE, per germline. The CDR3, as DNA: TGTGCCAGCAGCTTGGCAGGACAGGCCTCCTACAATGAGCAGTTCTTC. Its protein is CASSLAGQASYNEQFF.

V is TRBV7-2 and J is TRBJ2-7, with D possibly matching TRBD1 (6 bases). CDR1 SGHTA and CDR2 FQGNSA come from the germline V gene. V lost 7 bases and J 0 bases, leaving 16 bases between the germline ends. CDR3 length: 15 amino acids. The CDR3 sequence is CASTLSRTASYEQYF. As DNA, the CDR3 is TGTGCCAGCACCCTTTCCCGGACAGCCTCCTACGAGCAGTACTTC.

The chain combines TRBV15 with TRBJ1-5; the D gene is possibly TRBD1 (5 bases). The CDR3 consists of 15 residues. CDR1 and CDR2 (germline): LNHNV, YYDKDF (reference sequence). Trimming left V 0 bases short and J 3 bases short, with 9 bases between. The CDR3 DNA reads as TGTGCCACCAGCAGAGATGACAGTGACAATCAGCCCCAGCATTTT. Residues: CATSRDDSDNQPQHF. Based on the CDR3 plus reference TRBV15 and TRBJ1-5, the full variable domain is DAMVIQNPRYQVTQFGKPVTLSCSQTLNHNVMYWYQQKSSQAPKLLFHYYDKDFNNEADTPDNFQSRRPNTSFCFLDIRSPGLGDTAMYLCATSRDDSDNQPQHFGDGTRLSIL.

The chain couples TRBV9 to TRBJ2-5, with TRBD1 as a possible D gene (5 bases). Per the germline V gene, CDR1 is SGDLS and CDR2 is YYNGEE. The CDR3 is 16 amino acids. V lost 2 bases, J lost 4 bases, and 18 bases lay in between. The CDR3 spells CASSVGWGRIGETQYF. In nucleotides, the CDR3 is TGTGCCAGCAGCGTTGGTTGGGGCAGGATTGGAGAGACCCAGTACTTC.

CDR3 in DNA: TGTGCCAGCAGCTTGGATGTAGCGGGGAACACCGGGGAGCTGTTTTTT. This sequence encodes CASSLDVAGNTGELFF. The chain combines TRBV5-4 with TRBJ2-2; 7 bases map to TRBD2. Germline trimming cut 0 bases from V and 1 base from J; bases unmatched to any gene: 3. The germline CDR1 and CDR2 sequences are SGHNT and YYREEE (reference sequence). The length of the CDR3 is 16 residues. The full variable domain, with the rest looked up from reference TRBV5-4 and TRBJ2-2, is ETGVTQSPTHLIKTRGQQVTLRCSSQSGHNTVSWYQQALGQGPQFIFQYYREEENGRGNFPPRFSGLQFPNYSSELNVNALELDDSALYLCASSLDVAGNTGELFFGEGSRLTVL.

The chain couples TRBV30 to TRBJ1-2; tentatively, D is TRBD1 (5 bases). V lost 7 bases to trimming and J lost 3 bases, with 15 bases between them. CDR3 size: 13 residues. Germline CDR1 and CDR2: GTSNPN and SVGIG (reference sequence). The chain's CDR3 is CASSLGGDYGYTF. The DNA of the CDR3 is TGTGCCTCATCCCTTGGAGGGGACTATGGCTACACCTTC. The entire variable domain, with the rest obtained from reference TRBV30 and TRBJ1-2, is as follows: SQTIHQWPATLVQPVGSPLSLECTVEGTSNPNLYWYRQAAGRGLQLLFYSVGIGQISSEVPQNLSASRPQDRQFILSSKKLLLSDSGFYLCASSLGGDYGYTFGSGTRLTVV.

V and J are TRBV5-1 and TRBJ2-7; D may be TRBD1 (5 bases). This CDR3 has 12 amino acids. The ends were cut back, 5 bases at V and 0 bases at J, with 6 bases in the middle. In germline, CDR1 is SGHRS, CDR2 YFSETQ. The CDR3 DNA reads TGCGCCAGCAGTAGGGGCTCCTACGAGCAGTACTTC. It yields the protein CASSRGSYEQYF. Full variable domain (remainder filled in from reference TRBV5-1 and TRBJ2-7): KAGVTQTPRYLIKTRGQQVTLSCSPISGHRSVSWYQQTPGQGLQFLFEYFSETQRNKGNFPGRFSGRQFSNSRSEMNVSTLELGDSALYLCASSRGSYEQYFGPGTRLTVT.

J is TRBJ2-5 and V is TRBV5-4; 9 positions agree with TRBD1. This CDR3 has 16 residues. CDR1 is SGHNT, CDR2 YYREEE, per germline (reference sequence). J was trimmed by 4 bases and V by 0 bases; bases with no gene match: 7. The chain's CDR3 is CASSLDWGQGRETQYF. The DNA of the CDR3 is TGTGCCAGCAGCTTGGACTGGGGACAGGGTAGAGAGACCCAGTACTTC.

The chain couples TRBV7-8 to TRBJ1-2; 10 bases fit TRBD1. V shed 1 base and J 4 bases; nucleotides not matched to a gene: 0. The CDR3 spans 14 residues. Germline CDR1 reads SGHVS; CDR2 reads FQNEAQ. In nucleotides, the CDR3 is TGTGCCAGCAGCTTAGGGACAGGGGGCTATGGCTACACCTTC. Amino acids: CASSLGTGGYGYTF.

This rearrangement joins TRBV7-2 to TRBJ2-1; 8 bases line up with TRBD2. Germline V lookup: CDR1 SGHTA, CDR2 FQGNSA. The junction had 3 bases not matched to a gene; V was cut back by 3 bases and J by 8 bases. The CDR3 runs 13 residues. The CDR3 sequence is CASSFGLADEQFF. The CDR3 bases are TGTGCCAGCAGCTTCGGACTAGCAGATGAGCAGTTCTTC.

The chain joins TRBV7-4 to TRBJ2-4; D is unclear. The CDR3 length is 15 residues. The V end lost 5 bases, the J end lost 0 bases, and 11 bases lay between the germline ends. Germline lookup yields CDR1 SGHVT and CDR2 SQSDAQ. The DNA for the CDR3 is TGTGCCAGCAGCCCCCCCCCGCGAGCCAAAAACATTCAGTACTTC. This encodes CASSPPPRAKNIQYF.